A single sample gave rise to the 4 T cell receptor beta chains below, sequenced in a study of CD8+CD57+ T cells in acquired aplastic anemia. The sequenced patients had an expansion of CD8+CD57+ cells seen by flow cytometry. TCR beta VDJ combinations and CDR3 sequences were profiled from genomic DNA. From the reads, TCRdb called clonotypes with MiXCR, one entry per CDR3 protein. The sample holds about 150,000 distinct CDR3 sequences; roughly 50% are singletons and the top ten take about 30%. Sequencing used sorted CD4+, CD8+, or CD8+CD57+ T cells (not recorded which) from PBMCs. These receptors were taken from a human donor with aplastic anemia.

This clonotype was recorded once. CDR3 amino acids: CASSEGRQGTQTQYF. The CDR3 nucleotides read TGTGCCAGCAGTGAAGGAAGACAGGGGACACAGACCCAGTACTTC. The chain combines TRBV2 with TRBJ2-5, with TRBD1 matching 8 bases. The CDR3 sequence is 15 residues long. Germline V lookup: CDR1 SNHLY, CDR2 FYNNEI. After removal of 1 base from V and 6 bases from J, the junction contained 7 bases not matched to a gene.

The J gene is TRBJ1-1, the V gene TRBV11-1; D not resolved. Germline lookup yields CDR1 SGHAT and CDR2 FQDESV (reference sequence). The CDR3 runs 11 residues. V was shortened by 5 bases and J by 3 bases, with 4 bases between the two germline ends. CDR3 sequence (DNA): TGTGCCAGCAGCCGAGACACTGAAGCTTTCTTT. It translates to CASSRDTEAFF. The full variable domain, completed using reference TRBV11-1 and TRBJ1-1, is EAEVAQSPRYKITEKSQAVAFWCDPISGHATLYWYRQILGQGPELLVQFQDESVVDDSQLPKDRFSAERLKGVDSTLKIQPAELGDSAMYLCASSRDTEAFFGQGTRLTVV.

A few counts support this clonotype. The CDR3 does not close with the conserved phenylalanine or tryptophan, likely indicating a read error. CDR3 DNA sequence: TGTGCTAGTGGTTTTACAGGGGCGGAGCAGTACCTC. Its protein is CASGFTGAEQYL. The chain combines TRBV12-5 with TRBJ2-7; 7 nucleotides agree with TRBD1. This CDR3 is built from 12 residues. CDR1 LGHNT and CDR2 FRNRAP come from the germline V gene. The junction had 3 bases not matched to a gene; V was cut back by 3 bases and J by 7 bases.

The chain uses TRBV7-9 and TRBJ2-5; the match to TRBD1 covers 8 bases. V lost 6 bases and J lost 2; bases outside the gene matches: 8. The CDR3 runs 15 residues. Germline V gene sequence: CDR1 SEHNR, CDR2 FQNEAQ (reference sequence). The CDR3 is CASSLRDRRQETQYF. Written as DNA, the CDR3 is TGTGCCAGCAGTCTCCGGGACAGGAGACAAGAGACCCAGTACTTC. Filled out from reference TRBV7-9 and TRBJ2-5, the complete variable domain reads DTGVSQNPRHKITKRGQNVTFRCDPISEHNRLYWYRQTLGQGPEFLTYFQNEAQLEKSRLLSDRFSAERPKGSFSTLEIQRTEQGDSAMYLCASSLRDRRQETQYFGPGTRLLVL.